The 11 T cell receptor beta chains in this list originate from one sample, sequenced in a study of graft-versus-host responses after intestinal transplantation. Generated by immunoSEQ multiplex PCR, the TCRdb table keeps only in-frame clones and is missing some. This table holds 80,000 to 100,000 clones, about 93% found once. These receptors have no identified antigens. The sample consisted of unstimulated CD4+ T cells sorted from spleen or lymph node cells, taken before intestinal transplant. These receptors all come from a human donor who received an intestinal transplant.

This rearrangement joins TRBV4-2 to TRBJ1-1; possible D gene TRBD1, 6 bases. Germline CDR1 LGHNA, CDR2 YNFKEQ. V lost 8 bases and J 1 base, leaving 17 bases between the germline ends. This CDR3 has 15 residues. CDR3 nucleotides: TGTGCCAGCGGGCAGGGGAAGGTTTCGAACACTGAAGCTTTCTTT. Its protein product is CASGQGKVSNTEAFF.

The chain is built from TRBV14 and TRBJ1-4; a possible D gene is TRBD1 (5 bases). Deletions cut 3 bases from V and 7 bases from J, with 12 bases between. Germline CDR1 SGHDN, CDR2 FVKESK. This CDR3 is built from 14 residues. The CDR3 is CASSQGGSGEKLFF. In DNA form, the CDR3 reads TGTGCCAGCAGCCAGGGGGGATCTGGTGAAAAACTGTTTTTT.

The chain combines TRBV7-9 with TRBJ1-4; 8 nucleotides line up with TRBD1. The J segment lost 4 bases and the V segment lost 0 bases, leaving 10 bases of the junction unmatched. CDR1 and CDR2 from the germline V gene are SEHNR and FQNEAQ (reference sequence). The CDR3 length is 18 residues. The CDR3 DNA sequence: TGTGCCAGCAGCTTAGCGTTATCGGACAGGGCAAGTAATGAAAAACTGTTTTTT. Translating gives CASSLALSDRASNEKLFF.

With respect to this clone: A read error may account for a junction end that differs from germline. The rearrangement links TRBV5-1 to TRBJ2-3; 7 nucleotides line up with TRBD1. In germline, CDR1 is SGHRS, CDR2 YFSETQ. The CDR3 loop spans 17 amino acids. The DNA of the CDR3 is TGCACCAGCAGCTTGGAAGGGGGCGCCTTCCTAACAGATACGCAGTATTTT. This translates into CTSSLEGGAFLTDTQYF.

The table lists this clone with a count of one. The chain carries TRBV6-1 and TRBJ1-4; no definite D call. Germline loops: CDR1 MNHNS, CDR2 SASEGT. Trimming took 8 bases from V and 0 from J, leaving 10 bases between them. The length of the CDR3 is 14 residues. CDR3 sequence reads: CASGRIATNEKLFF. In nucleotides, the CDR3 is TGTGCCAGCGGCAGGATCGCAACTAATGAAAAACTGTTTTTT.

This chain connects TRBV15 to TRBJ2-3, with D hard to call. V lost 3 bases, J lost 2 bases, and 9 bases lay in between. The CDR3 totals 14 residues. Germline V lookup: CDR1 LNHNV, CDR2 YYDKDF (reference sequence). The chain's CDR3 is CATSSLQSTDTQYF. In DNA form, the CDR3 reads TGTGCCACCAGCAGTTTACAATCCACAGATACGCAGTATTTT.

The genes are TRBV18 and TRBJ2-3; TRBD1 agrees at 8 bases. The germline V gene has CDR1 KGHSH and CDR2 LQKENI. Trimming cost V 3 bases and J 4 bases; bases outside gene matches: 6. The CDR3 totals 15 residues. The CDR3: CASSPVAGGADTQYF. CDR3 nucleotide sequence: TGTGCCAGCTCACCGGTCGCAGGGGGCGCAGATACGCAGTATTTT.

V gene TRBV11-3 combines with J gene TRBJ2-7; 11 positions agree with TRBD1. From germline, CDR1 is SGHNT and CDR2 YENEEA. The length of the CDR3 is 14 residues. Trimming removed 11 bases from V and 3 bases from J; junction bases left unmatched: 9. The CDR3 reads CASKRGTGGYEQYF. In DNA, the CDR3 is TGTGCCTCCAAACGGGGGACAGGGGGCTACGAGCAGTACTTC.

This chain links TRBV7-3 with TRBJ2-1, with 8 positions matching TRBD2. Germline-derived CDR1 and CDR2 are SGHTA and FQGTGA. Germline trimming cut 1 base from V and 7 bases from J; bases unmatched to any gene: 6. The CDR3 consists of 15 residues. CDR3 sequence (DNA): TGTGCCAGCAGCTTAAGGCTAGCGGGTCCAAATGAGCAGTTCTTC. Its protein is CASSLRLAGPNEQFF.

The chain recombines TRBV29-1 with TRBJ1-1, with D possibly TRBD1 on 5 matching bases. V lost 5 bases and J lost 0, with 10 bases in between. Per the germline V gene, CDR1 is SQVTM and CDR2 is ANQGSEA. The CDR3 spans 13 residues. Here the CDR3 DNA reads TGCAGCGTTTCTACAGGTTTGAACACTGAAGCTTTCTTT. This translates into CSVSTGLNTEAFF.

The CDR3 here is CAWSRESSYEQYF. For the CDR3, the DNA is TGTGCCTGGAGTCGAGAGAGCTCCTACGAGCAGTACTTC. This chain connects TRBV30 to TRBJ2-7; D uncertain. Germline V lookup: CDR1 GTSNPN, CDR2 SVGIG (reference sequence). CDR3 size: 13 residues. The ends were cut back, 2 bases at V and 0 bases at J, with 8 bases in the middle.